The clone carrying this T cell receptor beta chain was seen a single time. This record belongs to a study of shared clonotypes between healthy human individuals. Study background: Researchers drew samples from two women and a few men aged 18 to 49.

Method: immunoSEQ multiplex PCR; TCRdb's copy keeps in-frame clones and lacks some. Among some 800,000 clones listed, 85% to 95% were seen once. Per the germline V gene, CDR1 is SGHTA and CDR2 is FQGNSA. V lost 7 bases and J 4 bases, leaving 8 bases between the germline ends. The CDR3 sequence is 12 residues long. Naivety among CD8 cells was defined by CD45RO negativity and positive CCR7 selection, thereby excluding terminally differentiated effector memory CD45RA+ cells. The V and J genes are TRBV7-2 and TRBJ2-1; possible D gene TRBD1, 6 bases. Material: naive CD8+ T cells sorted from blood. This TCR was sampled from a man aged 25 to 45 in good health. The CDR3 loop reads CASTQGYNEQFF. The CDR3 DNA reads as TGTGCCAGCACCCAGGGGTACAATGAGCAGTTCTTC.